This TCR beta chain comes out of a study of immune characteristics of hereditary and idiopathic chronic pancreatitis. Turning to the overall study: Local pancreatic immune cells and TCRbeta repertoires were profiled in hereditary and idiopathic chronic pancreatitis and were compared with control organ donor pancreases. TCRbeta sequencing was performed on four or five control pancreases, fewer than 10 hereditary chronic pancreatitis pancreases and 6 idiopathic chronic pancreatitis pancreases. Minimal in vitro experimental manipulation of pancreas-infiltrating T cells was the reason the gDNA-based approach was selected.

Study-wide findings and limitations: Compared with controls, TCRbeta repertoire diversity was significantly higher and clonality was lower in both chronic pancreatitis groups. Among 13 chronic pancreatitis patients, higher numbers of productive TCR rearrangements went along with higher disease severity scores, showing a positive correlation. Differences in Vbeta-Jbeta gene family usage, including TRBV10, TRBV19, TRBV23 and TRBV5, were found between hereditary and idiopathic chronic pancreatitis. Because patient tissue could be obtained only at the time of TPIAT, differences in disease duration may have affected the immune findings. Chronic pancreatitis caused by alcohol use was excluded from the study.

In the case of this clone: Its antigen is unknown. Per-base quality was not reported, and no clone a single base away is much larger than it.

Libraries were made using the immunoSEQ multiplex PCR assay. The TCRbeta CDR3 region and adjacent sequences were amplified and sequenced from pancreatic genomic DNA. As for how the authors treated the data: Productive clonality and productive rearrangement counts were measured along with repertoire diversity, which was expressed as a mean normalized Shannon-Wiener index. Control and chronic pancreatitis repertoire metrics were compared by means of the nonparametric Mann-Whitney U test. CDR3beta sequences with identical amino acid composition and length across subjects were defined as shared clonotypes. This immuneACCESS table, as held by TCRdb, lists in-frame sequences with V and J called but not all clones. Of the missing ones, under half trace to an unresolved V gene in checked studies; the others have no known cause. Clone size and the V and J calls come from that table; the DNA yielded D and trimming. In this sample the table shows some 15,000 clones, around four fifths of which occur a single time. 13% to 15% of the sample lies in the top ten.

Chronic pancreatitis pancreas tissue was obtained from patients undergoing total pancreatectomy with islet autotransplantation (TPIAT). None of the chronic pancreatitis patients included in the study had a known history of diabetes. For TCRbeta sequencing, genomic DNA was extracted directly from bulk pancreas tissue without sorting T cells. At two US centers, pancreas tissues from patients and organ donors were collected on a consecutive basis. The CDR3 numbers 17 residues from cysteine through phenylalanine. CDR3 DNA is the only sequence kept; it has 51 bases, read in frame from the first base. V and J are trimmed by 2 bases and 7 bases, and the gene matches miss 12 bases of the junction. CDR1 KGHSH and CDR2 LQKENI are derived from the germline V gene.

The TCR originated in a human donor with chronic pancreatitis. The rearranged segments are TRBV18 and TRBJ2-2; 8 middle bases align to TRBD1. The sequencing input was pancreas tissue with hereditary chronic pancreatitis. The DNA sequence follows: TGTGCCAGCTCACCAAGGGACCAGGACAGGGCGATCGGGGAGCTGTTTTTT. The encoded protein is CASSPRDQDRAIGELFF. Outside the CDR3, residues come from the reference TRBV18 and TRBJ2-2 proteins, so the full variable domain is: NAGVMQNPRHLVRRRGQEARLRCSPMKGHSHVYWYRQLPEEGLKFMVYLQKENIIDESGMPKERFSAEFPKEGPSILRIQQVVRGDSAAYFCASSPRDQDRAIGELFFGEGSRLTVL.